Following are 28 T cell receptor beta chains from one sample sequenced in a study of shared clonotypes between healthy human individuals. Sequenced by immunoSEQ multiplex PCR; TCRdb stores in-frame clones only, minus some. This sample has roughly 2,000,000 clones, with approximately 92% found just once. Cells designated naive CD8 were CD45RO-negative and were positively selected for CCR7, with terminally differentiated effector memory CD45RA+ cells excluded. The sequencing sample was made of naive CD8+ T cells from PBMCs. The receptors derive from a man younger than 35 in good health. Some clones in this sample may be carry-over from other donors' samples.

This chain connects TRBV29-1 to TRBJ1-1; no firm D call. Trimming cost V 4 bases and J 10 bases, with 10 bases left between them. CDR1 is SQVTM, CDR2 ANQGSEA, per germline. The CDR3 spans 10 residues. CDR3 DNA sequence: TGCAGCGTTGGGGGTCAGAGAGCTTTCTTT. Its protein product is CSVGGQRAFF.

The rearrangement joins TRBV5-6 to TRBJ1-5; D is undetermined. The CDR3 contains 15 residues. CDR1 SGHDT and CDR2 YYEEEE come from the germline V gene. Trimming removed 6 bases at V and 0 bases at J, with 13 bases between. The CDR3 DNA reads TGTGCCAGCACCTTAAACGGTTATAGCAATCAGCCCCAGCATTTT. Protein: CASTLNGYSNQPQHF.

DNA of the CDR3: TGTGCCAGTAGTATGGGGGGCCCACTAGCGGGACTCCAACCAGATACGCAGTATTTT. Amino acid sequence: CASSMGGPLAGLQPDTQYF. The chain links TRBV19 to TRBJ2-3; 10 bases agree with TRBD2. This CDR3 contains 19 residues. V was pared by 3 bases and J by 4 bases, with 16 bases of the junction left unmatched. Germline-derived CDR1 and CDR2 are LNHDA and SQIVND (reference sequence).

This clone was recorded once. The V call is TRBV27, the J call TRBJ2-5; 8 positions match TRBD1. J gave up 7 bases and V 6 bases, and 10 bases lay outside the gene matches. CDR3 size: 14 residues. CDR1 and CDR2 (germline): MNHEY, SMNVEV (reference sequence). Here the CDR3 DNA reads TGTGCCAGCAGACCGGACAGGGATTGGGGGACCCAGTACTTC. Protein sequence: CASRPDRDWGTQYF.

The rearrangement links TRBV4-3 to TRBJ2-7; maybe TRBD2 (5 bases). CDR1 is LGHNA, CDR2 YSLEER, per germline. CDR3 length: 15 residues. V lost 1 base, J lost 6 bases, and 16 bases lay in between. CDR3 coding DNA: TGCGCCAGCAGCCAAGCGTCTAGCCGAAGTAGCGAGCAGTACTTC. The encoded protein is CASSQASSRSSEQYF.

This clone was found once. The chain's CDR3 is CASSLDRGPNTEAFF. The DNA of the CDR3 is TGTGCCAGCAGCTTGGACAGGGGGCCGAACACTGAAGCTTTCTTT. The chain combines TRBV5-4 with TRBJ1-1; 9 bases agree with TRBD1. There are 15 residues in the CDR3. The V segment lost 0 bases and the J segment 1 base; nucleotides outside the gene matches: 1. The V gene's germline CDR1 is SGHNT and CDR2 YYREEE (reference sequence).

The V call is TRBV27, the J call TRBJ2-7, with TRBD2 matching over 10 bases. J lost 1 base, V lost 5 bases, and 5 bases had no gene match. This CDR3 spans 15 amino acids. Germline CDR1 MNHEY, CDR2 SMNVEV (reference sequence). The CDR3 DNA is TGTGCCAGCAGTGAAGCGGGAGGGCCTTCCTACGAGCAGTACTTC. It encodes CASSEAGGPSYEQYF.

The chain carries TRBV5-4 and TRBJ2-1; the match to TRBD2 covers 11 bases. Germline CDR1 SGHNT, CDR2 YYREEE (reference sequence). The CDR3 contains 17 residues. V was pared by 4 bases and J by 4 bases, with 10 bases of the junction left unmatched. CDR3 nucleotides: TGTGCCAGCAGCGGGAGGGCTAGCGGGAGGCGGTACAATGAGCAGTTCTTC. This sequence encodes CASSGRASGRRYNEQFF.

In DNA form, the CDR3 reads TGTGCCAGCAGCCCTGCAGCGGGAGGAGGTGAGCAGTTCTTC. Its translation: CASSPAAGGGEQFF. The V gene is TRBV7-7, the J gene TRBJ2-1, with 9 positions matching TRBD2. CDR3 length equals 14 residues. The V gene end was trimmed by 5 bases and the J gene end by 9 bases; junction bases not matched to a gene: 8. Germline assignment: CDR1 SSHAT and CDR2 FNYEAQ (reference sequence).

CDR3 nucleotides: TGCAGCGGACGGACGGGGAACACTGAAGCTTTCTTT. Its translation: CSGRTGNTEAFF. The chain employs TRBV29-1 and TRBJ1-1; D is ambiguous. In germline, CDR1 is SQVTM, CDR2 ANQGSEA. The V end was cut by 7 bases, the J end by 1 base, with 10 bases between. The CDR3 is 12 residues long.

This clone was detected a few times. The J gene is TRBJ1-1, the V gene TRBV19, with D possibly matching TRBD1 (6 bases). V gave up 6 bases and J gave up 6 bases, with 14 bases separating them. From germline, CDR1 is LNHDA and CDR2 SQIVND (reference sequence). CDR3 length: 13 amino acids. CDR3 loop: CASSLHRDAEAFF. The CDR3, as DNA: TGTGCCAGTAGCCTCCACAGGGACGCTGAAGCTTTCTTT.

The chain combines TRBV7-9 with TRBJ2-7; tentatively, D is TRBD2 (5 bases). There are 12 residues in the CDR3. The germline V gene has CDR1 SEHNR and CDR2 FQNEAQ (reference sequence). V was trimmed by 8 bases and J by 3 bases, leaving 11 bases between them. CDR3 sequence (DNA): TGTGCCAGCGCTGAAGGGAGCTACGAGCAGTACTTC. The encoded protein is CASAEGSYEQYF.

The chain carries TRBV11-2 and TRBJ2-2, with D uncertain. In germline, CDR1 is SGHAT, CDR2 FQNNGV. V was cut by 1 base and J by 6 bases, with 6 bases left in between. CDR3 length: 13 amino acids. The DNA of the CDR3 is TGTGCCAGCAGCTTAGGGGTCGCCGGGGAGCTGTTTTTT. It specifies CASSLGVAGELFF.

DNA of the CDR3: TGTGCCAGCAGCGGGCCGGGACTAGCGGGAGAGACCCAGTACTTC. As protein: CASSGPGLAGETQYF. This chain uses TRBV5-6 with TRBJ2-5; 12 nucleotides agree with TRBD2. The V gene's germline CDR1 is SGHDT and CDR2 YYEEEE. V was clipped by 4 bases and J by 4 bases; unmatched bases: 5. CDR3 length: 15 amino acids.

V gene TRBV28 combines with J gene TRBJ2-7; D perhaps matches TRBD1 (6 bases). CDR3 length: 14 residues. Germline assignment: CDR1 MDHEN and CDR2 SYDVKM. Trimming took off 8 bases at V and 4 bases at J, with 18 bases between the two ends. The CDR3 sequence: CASHPTPGAYEQYF. The CDR3 nucleotides are TGTGCCAGCCACCCTACCCCAGGGGCATACGAGCAGTACTTC. The full variable domain, in which reference TRBV28 and TRBJ2-7 provide the parts outside the CDR3, is DVKVTQSSRYLVKRTGEKVFLECVQDMDHENMFWYRQDPGLGLRLIYFSYDVKMKEKGDIPEGYSVSREKKERFSLILESASTNQTSMYLCASHPTPGAYEQYFGPGTRLTVT.

The CDR3 DNA sequence: TGCAGCGTTGGCGATCAGCCCTACGAGCAGTACTTC. This sequence encodes CSVGDQPYEQYF. The genes are TRBV29-1 and TRBJ2-7; D gene ambiguous. V lost 4 bases and J lost 2, with 9 bases in between. Germline CDR1 SQVTM, CDR2 ANQGSEA. The CDR3 spans 12 residues.

In its sample, this clone was seen once. V and J are TRBV7-8 and TRBJ1-1; D is unclear. The CDR3 is made up of 15 amino acids. Germline V lookup: CDR1 SGHVS, CDR2 FQNEAQ. V was shortened by 2 bases and J by 1 base, with 11 bases between the two germline ends. The CDR3 region has the DNA TGTGCCAGCAGCTTACTCTGGCGGGCGAACACTGAAGCTTTCTTT. This codes for CASSLLWRANTEAFF.

The count of this clone is one. The genes are TRBV7-2 and TRBJ1-1, with a tentative D call TRBD1 (5 bases). V lost 5 bases, J lost 10 bases, and 20 bases lay in between. This CDR3 spans 14 amino acids. CDR1 is SGHTA and CDR2 is FQGNSA in the germline V gene. Here the CDR3 reads CASSLTAGGVGAFF. The CDR3 DNA follows: TGTGCCAGCAGCCTCACCGCCGGGGGTGTCGGAGCTTTCTTT.

The rearrangement joins TRBV28 to TRBJ2-3; D gene unclear. Trimming took 2 bases from V and 6 from J, leaving 12 bases between them. The CDR3 runs 14 residues. Germline CDR1 is MDHEN and CDR2 is SYDVKM. Here the CDR3 DNA reads TGTGCCAGCAGTTTAATGGTTAATTTTGATACGCAGTATTTT. Translated, it gives CASSLMVNFDTQYF.

The chain has TRBV28 and TRBJ1-1; TRBD1 might be the D (5 bases). This CDR3 comprises 13 residues. The V gene lost 9 bases and the J gene lost 5 bases, with 16 bases spanning the gap. Germline lookup yields CDR1 MDHEN and CDR2 SYDVKM. CDR3 loop: CASRVTGRTEAFF. The CDR3 nucleotides are TGTGCCAGTCGGGTCACAGGTAGGACTGAAGCTTTCTTT. The complete variable domain, with remaining parts taken from reference TRBV28 and TRBJ1-1, reads DVKVTQSSRYLVKRTGEKVFLECVQDMDHENMFWYRQDPGLGLRLIYFSYDVKMKEKGDIPEGYSVSREKKERFSLILESASTNQTSMYLCASRVTGRTEAFFGQGTRLTVV.

The chain has TRBV2 and TRBJ2-5; 8 nucleotides align to TRBD1. With V trimmed by 6 bases and J by 4 bases, 4 bases remained unmatched. The CDR3 totals 13 residues. CDR1 is SNHLY, CDR2 FYNNEI, per germline. CDR3 sequence: CASSRGPAETQYF. CDR3 bases: TGTGCCAGCAGCAGGGGGCCCGCAGAGACCCAGTACTTC.

This chain links TRBV30 with TRBJ2-7, with D hard to call. This CDR3 is 13 amino acids long. Germline lookup yields CDR1 GTSNPN and CDR2 SVGIG (reference sequence). Trimming stripped 0 bases from V and 3 bases from J, with 9 bases between. The CDR3 sequence is CAWSVGALYEQYF. CDR3 nucleotide sequence: TGTGCCTGGAGTGTAGGTGCTCTCTACGAGCAGTACTTC.

V usage is TRBV27 and J usage is TRBJ2-7, with D unresolved. This CDR3 has 15 amino acids. Germline V lookup: CDR1 MNHEY, CDR2 SMNVEV (reference sequence). V dropped 6 bases and J dropped 3 bases, with 18 bases sitting between them. CDR3 region: CASRIYISRHYEQYF. Here the CDR3 DNA reads TGTGCCAGCAGGATTTACATTTCGAGGCACTACGAGCAGTACTTC.

The rearrangement joins TRBV28 to TRBJ2-7; D perhaps matches TRBD1 (5 bases). The length of the CDR3 is 14 residues. CDR1 and CDR2 from the germline V gene are MDHEN and SYDVKM. V lost 3 bases and J 0 bases, leaving 9 bases between the germline ends. CDR3 region: CASSLNGASYEQYF. CDR3 coding DNA: TGTGCCAGCAGTTTGAATGGGGCCTCCTACGAGCAGTACTTC. The full variable domain, in which reference TRBV28 and TRBJ2-7 provide the parts outside the CDR3, is DVKVTQSSRYLVKRTGEKVFLECVQDMDHENMFWYRQDPGLGLRLIYFSYDVKMKEKGDIPEGYSVSREKKERFSLILESASTNQTSMYLCASSLNGASYEQYFGPGTRLTVT.

V and J are TRBV30 and TRBJ1-2; weak D call: TRBD1 (6 bases). The germline V and J ends were trimmed by 0 bases and 7 bases, with 15 bases remaining between them. The V gene's germline CDR1 is GTSNPN and CDR2 SVGIG (reference sequence). This CDR3 is built from 14 residues. DNA for the CDR3: TGTGCCTGGAGTGTACCGGGGGGGCGCGTTGGCTACACCTTC. Translated: CAWSVPGGRVGYTF.

In its sample, this clone was seen a few times. The rearrangement joins TRBV30 to TRBJ1-1, with D hard to call. The V gene lost 2 bases and the J gene lost 9 bases, with 16 bases spanning the gap. The CDR3 runs to 13 residues. Germline assignment: CDR1 GTSNPN and CDR2 SVGIG (reference sequence). CDR3 DNA: TGTGCCTGGAGTCTCGATTCTCATACCCAAGCTTTCTTT. It is translated as CAWSLDSHTQAFF. Using reference TRBV30 and TRBJ1-1 for the parts outside the CDR3, the full variable domain is SQTIHQWPATLVQPVGSPLSLECTVEGTSNPNLYWYRQAAGRGLQLLFYSVGIGQISSEVPQNLSASRPQDRQFILSSKKLLLSDSGFYLCAWSLDSHTQAFFGQGTRLTVV.

This chain joins TRBV27 and TRBJ2-7; D not certain. V dropped 5 bases and J dropped 6 bases, with 11 bases sitting between them. The CDR3 totals 12 residues. Germline CDR1 MNHEY, CDR2 SMNVEV (reference sequence). This CDR3 reads CASSNSSREQYF. The CDR3 nucleotides read TGTGCCAGCAGTAACTCGTCCCGCGAGCAGTACTTC.

This clone is a singleton in its sample. The J gene is TRBJ2-2, the V gene TRBV29-1, with D possibly being TRBD1 (5 bases). The CDR3 covers 15 residues. Per the germline V gene, CDR1 is SQVTM and CDR2 is ANQGSEA. The V end lost 4 bases, the J end lost 4 bases, and 16 bases lay between the germline ends. CDR3 sequence: CSVVLYRSATGELFF. The CDR3 DNA reads TGCAGCGTTGTATTGTACAGGTCAGCCACCGGGGAGCTGTTTTTT.